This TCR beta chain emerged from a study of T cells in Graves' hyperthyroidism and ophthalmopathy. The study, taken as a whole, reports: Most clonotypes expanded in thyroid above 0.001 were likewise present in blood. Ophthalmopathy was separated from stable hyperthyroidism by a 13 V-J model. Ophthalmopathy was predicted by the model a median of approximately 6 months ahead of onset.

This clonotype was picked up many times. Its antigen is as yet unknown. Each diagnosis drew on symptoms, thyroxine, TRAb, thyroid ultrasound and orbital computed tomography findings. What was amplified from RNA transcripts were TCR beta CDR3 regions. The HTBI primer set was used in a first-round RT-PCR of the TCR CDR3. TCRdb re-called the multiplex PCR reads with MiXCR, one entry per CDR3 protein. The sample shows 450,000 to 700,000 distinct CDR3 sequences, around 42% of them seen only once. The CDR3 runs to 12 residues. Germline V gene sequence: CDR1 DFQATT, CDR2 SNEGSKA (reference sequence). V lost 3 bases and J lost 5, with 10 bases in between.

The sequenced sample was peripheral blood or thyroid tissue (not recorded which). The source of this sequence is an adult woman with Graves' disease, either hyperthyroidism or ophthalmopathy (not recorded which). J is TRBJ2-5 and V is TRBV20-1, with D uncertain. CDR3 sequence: CSASLKRETQYF. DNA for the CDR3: TGCAGTGCTAGCCTAAAGAGGGAGACCCAGTACTTC.